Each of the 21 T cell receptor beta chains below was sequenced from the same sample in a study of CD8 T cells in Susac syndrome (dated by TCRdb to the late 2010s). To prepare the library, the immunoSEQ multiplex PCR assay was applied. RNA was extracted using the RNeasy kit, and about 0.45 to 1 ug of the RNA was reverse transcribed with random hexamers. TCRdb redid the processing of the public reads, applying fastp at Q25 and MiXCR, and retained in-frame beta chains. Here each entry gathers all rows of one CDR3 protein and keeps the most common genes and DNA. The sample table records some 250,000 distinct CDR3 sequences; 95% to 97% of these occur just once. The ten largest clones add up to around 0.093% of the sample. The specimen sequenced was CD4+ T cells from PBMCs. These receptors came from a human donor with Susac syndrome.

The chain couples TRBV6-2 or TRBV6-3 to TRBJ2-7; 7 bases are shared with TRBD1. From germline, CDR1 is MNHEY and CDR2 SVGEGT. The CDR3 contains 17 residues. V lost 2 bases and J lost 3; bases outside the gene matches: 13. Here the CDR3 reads CASSYALYRGRRYEQYF. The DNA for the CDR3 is TGTGCCAGCAGTTACGCCCTCTACAGGGGCCGGCGCTACGAGCAGTACTTC.

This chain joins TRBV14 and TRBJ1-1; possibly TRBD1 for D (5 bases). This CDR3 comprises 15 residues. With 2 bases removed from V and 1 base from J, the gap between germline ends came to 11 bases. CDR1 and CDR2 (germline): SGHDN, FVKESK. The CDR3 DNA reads TGTGCCAGCAGCCAACGGCCCGGGGGGAACACTGAAGCTTTCTTT. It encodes CASSQRPGGNTEAFF.

CDR3 bases: TGTGCCACCAGACCTATAGAAGACAATGAGCAGTTCTTC. As protein: CATRPIEDNEQFF. This sequence joins TRBV24-1 and TRBJ2-1, with unresolved D. The length of the CDR3 is 13 residues. The V gene's germline CDR1 is KGHDR and CDR2 SFDVKD. Trimming cost V 7 bases and J 5 bases, with 11 bases left between them.

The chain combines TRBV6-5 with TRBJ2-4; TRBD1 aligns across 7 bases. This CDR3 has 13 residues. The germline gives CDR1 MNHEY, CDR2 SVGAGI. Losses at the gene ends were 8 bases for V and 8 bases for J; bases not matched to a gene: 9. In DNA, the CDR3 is TGTGCCAGCTCAAGGGACAGATTGGACATTCAGTACTTC. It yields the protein CASSRDRLDIQYF.

The CDR3 bases are TGTGCCAGCAGTCCCTTAACCGGGACGGTCGCTTTCTTT. The encoded protein is CASSPLTGTVAFF. The chain is built from TRBV12-3 or TRBV12-4 and TRBJ1-1, with D possibly matching TRBD1 (5 bases). V gave up 5 bases and J gave up 11 bases, with 18 bases separating them. CDR3 length equals 13 residues.

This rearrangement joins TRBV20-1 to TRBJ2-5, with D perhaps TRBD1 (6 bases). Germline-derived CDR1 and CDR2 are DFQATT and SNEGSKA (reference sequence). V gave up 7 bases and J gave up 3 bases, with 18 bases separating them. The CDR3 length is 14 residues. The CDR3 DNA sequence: TGCAGTGTAACACCGGGACAAGCAAAAGAGACCCAGTACTTC. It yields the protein CSVTPGQAKETQYF.

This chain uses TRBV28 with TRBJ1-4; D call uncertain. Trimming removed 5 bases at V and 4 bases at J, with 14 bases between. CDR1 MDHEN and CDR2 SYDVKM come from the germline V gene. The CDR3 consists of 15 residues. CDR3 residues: CASSGYRGYNEKLFF. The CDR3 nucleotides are TGTGCCAGCAGTGGGTACAGAGGGTATAATGAAAAACTGTTTTTT.

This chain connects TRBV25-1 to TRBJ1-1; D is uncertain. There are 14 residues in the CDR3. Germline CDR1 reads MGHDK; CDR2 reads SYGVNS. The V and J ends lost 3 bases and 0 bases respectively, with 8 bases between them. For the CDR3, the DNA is TGTGCCAGCAGTGACCTTCTTATGAACACTGAAGCTTTCTTT. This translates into CASSDLLMNTEAFF. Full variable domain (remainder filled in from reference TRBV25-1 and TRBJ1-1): EADIYQTPRYLVIGTGKKITLECSQTMGHDKMYWYQQDPGMELHLIHYSYGVNSTEKGDLSSESTVSRIRTEHFPLTLESARPSHTSQYLCASSDLLMNTEAFFGQGTRLTVV.

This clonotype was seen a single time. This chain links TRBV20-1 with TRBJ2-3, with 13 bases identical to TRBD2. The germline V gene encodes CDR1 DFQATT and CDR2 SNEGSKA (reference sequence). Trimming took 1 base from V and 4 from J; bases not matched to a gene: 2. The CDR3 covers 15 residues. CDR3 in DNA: TGCAGTGCTAGAGCGGGACTAGCGGGGCCAGATACGCAGTATTTT. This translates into CSARAGLAGPDTQYF.

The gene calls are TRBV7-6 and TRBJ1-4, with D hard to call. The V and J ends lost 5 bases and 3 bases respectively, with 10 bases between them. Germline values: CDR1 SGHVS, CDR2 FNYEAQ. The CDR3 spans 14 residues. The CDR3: CASSQTSANEKLFF. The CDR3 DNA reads TGTGCCAGCAGCCAAACGTCCGCTAATGAAAAACTGTTTTTT.

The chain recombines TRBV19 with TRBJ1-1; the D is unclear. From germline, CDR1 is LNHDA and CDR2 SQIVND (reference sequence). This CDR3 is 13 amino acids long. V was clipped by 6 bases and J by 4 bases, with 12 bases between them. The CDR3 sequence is CASSRVSGTEAFF. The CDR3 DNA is TGTGCCAGTAGCCGAGTCTCGGGCACTGAAGCTTTCTTT.

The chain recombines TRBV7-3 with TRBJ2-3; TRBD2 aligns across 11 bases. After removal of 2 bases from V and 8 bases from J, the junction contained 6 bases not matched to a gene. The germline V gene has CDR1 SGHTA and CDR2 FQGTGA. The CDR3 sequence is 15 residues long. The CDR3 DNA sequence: TGTGCCAGCAGCTTAGGACTAGCGGGCGAGGGTACGCAGTATTTT. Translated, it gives CASSLGLAGEGTQYF.

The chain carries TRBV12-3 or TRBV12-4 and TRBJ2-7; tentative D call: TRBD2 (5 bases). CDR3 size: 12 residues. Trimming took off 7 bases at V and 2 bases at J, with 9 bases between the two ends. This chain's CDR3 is CASTGGAYEQYF. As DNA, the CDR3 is TGTGCCAGCACCGGAGGAGCCTACGAGCAGTACTTC.

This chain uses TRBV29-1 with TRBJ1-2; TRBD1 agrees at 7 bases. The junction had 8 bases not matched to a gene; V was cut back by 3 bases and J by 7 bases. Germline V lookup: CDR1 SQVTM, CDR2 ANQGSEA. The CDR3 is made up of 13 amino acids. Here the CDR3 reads CSVDRDSLPGYTF. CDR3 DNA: TGCAGCGTTGATAGGGACAGTCTACCTGGCTACACCTTC.

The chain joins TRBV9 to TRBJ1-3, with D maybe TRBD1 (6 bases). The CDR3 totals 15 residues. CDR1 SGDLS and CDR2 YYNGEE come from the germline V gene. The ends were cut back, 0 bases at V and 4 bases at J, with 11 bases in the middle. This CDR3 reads CASSVEGVSGNTIYF. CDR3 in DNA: TGTGCCAGCAGCGTAGAGGGGGTATCGGGAAACACCATATATTTT.

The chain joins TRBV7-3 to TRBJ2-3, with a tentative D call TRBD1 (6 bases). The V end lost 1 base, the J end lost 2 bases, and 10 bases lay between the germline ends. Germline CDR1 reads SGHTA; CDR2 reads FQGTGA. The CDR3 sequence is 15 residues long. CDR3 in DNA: TGTGCCAGCAGCTTAAATCAGGGGTCCACAGATACGCAGTATTTT. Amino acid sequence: CASSLNQGSTDTQYF.

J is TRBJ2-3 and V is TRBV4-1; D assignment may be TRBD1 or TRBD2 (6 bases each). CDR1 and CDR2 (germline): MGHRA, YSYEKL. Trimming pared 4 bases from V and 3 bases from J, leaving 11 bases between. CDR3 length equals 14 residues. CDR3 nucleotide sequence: TGCGCCAGCAGCCCGGGGGCAACTACAGATACGCAGTATTTT. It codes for CASSPGATTDTQYF.

In nucleotides, the CDR3 is TGTGCCAGCAGCTTAGGGATTAAAGAGACCCAGTACTTC. Protein product: CASSLGIKETQYF. J is TRBJ2-5 and V is TRBV11-2; D is unresolved. The ends were cut back, 1 base at V and 3 bases at J, with 6 bases in the middle. Germline V lookup: CDR1 SGHAT, CDR2 FQNNGV. The length of the CDR3 is 13 residues.

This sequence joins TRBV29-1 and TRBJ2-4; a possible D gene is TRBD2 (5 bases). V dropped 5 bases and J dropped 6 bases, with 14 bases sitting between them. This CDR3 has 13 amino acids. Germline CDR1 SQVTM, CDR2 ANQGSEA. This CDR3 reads CSVSARLANIQYF. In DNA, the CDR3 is TGCAGCGTTTCCGCAAGGCTAGCAAACATTCAGTACTTC.

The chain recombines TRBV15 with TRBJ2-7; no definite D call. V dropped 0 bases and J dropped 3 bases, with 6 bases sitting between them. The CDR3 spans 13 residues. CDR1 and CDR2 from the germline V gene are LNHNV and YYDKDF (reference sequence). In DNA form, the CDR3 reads TGTGCCACCAGCAGAGATTCGTTCTACGAGCAGTACTTC. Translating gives CATSRDSFYEQYF. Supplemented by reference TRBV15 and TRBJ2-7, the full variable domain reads DAMVIQNPRYQVTQFGKPVTLSCSQTLNHNVMYWYQQKSSQAPKLLFHYYDKDFNNEADTPDNFQSRRPNTSFCFLDIRSPGLGDTAMYLCATSRDSFYEQYFGPGTRLTVT.

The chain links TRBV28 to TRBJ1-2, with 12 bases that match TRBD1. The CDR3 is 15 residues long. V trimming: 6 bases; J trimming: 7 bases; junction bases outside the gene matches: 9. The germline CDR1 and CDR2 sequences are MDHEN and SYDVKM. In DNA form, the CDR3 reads TGTGCCAGCAGCGAGGCCGGGACAGGGGGCCTTGGCTACACCTTC. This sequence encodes CASSEAGTGGLGYTF.